The sequence of this T cell receptor beta chain was determined in a study of T cell responses to AZD1222 COVID-19 vaccine. The study, taken as a whole, reports: It should be noted that donors were predominantly white British and more often female, and clonal diversity was possibly underestimated.

Only in-frame clones appear in the TCRdb table, and some are missing; sequencing was by immunoSEQ multiplex PCR. This table has roughly 190,000 clones, roughly nine tenths appearing once. About this clone itself: The antigen is not known.

The CDR3 is made up of 16 amino acids. Trimming took 6 bases from V and 1 from J, leaving 15 bases between them. The germline V gene has CDR1 LNHDA and CDR2 SQIVND (reference sequence). This receptor was taken from an adult who received the AZD1222 COVID-19 vaccine. The V gene is TRBV19, the J gene TRBJ1-4; D is perhaps TRBD1 (5 bases). The source material was peripheral blood, sampled 28 days after the second AZD1222 dose. CDR3 in DNA: TGTGCCAGTAGCACGGGGGGACGTCTAACTAATGAAAAACTGTTTTTT. Translation gives CASSTGGRLTNEKLFF.